The 21 T cell receptor beta chains reported below all come from one sample, sequenced in a study of cytomegalovirus exposure and HLA in healthy donors (dated by TCRdb to 2016 to 2017). The receptor library was made with the immunoSEQ multiplex PCR assay. For the multiplex PCR, a mixture combining 60 forward primers for TCR Vbeta segments and 13 reverse primers for TCR Jbeta segments was used. The source is immuneACCESS, and TCRdb retained only in-frame sequences with V and J called. Part of the clones is not carried over; for the studies checked, unresolved V genes explain less than half of this, and the remainder is unexplained. This sample has approximately 97,000 clones in its table, and around 81% of those were observed once. About 4.4% of the sample lies in the top ten. The sequencing input was PBMCs. These receptors were taken from a woman aged 65 to 85 in good health and CMV-seropositive.

The chain uses TRBV7-8 and TRBJ2-2; 7 nucleotides line up with TRBD1. The CDR3 spans 15 residues. The germline V gene encodes CDR1 SGHVS and CDR2 FQNEAQ. J gave up 5 bases and V 3 bases, and 6 bases lay outside the gene matches. CDR3 residues: CASSFGQGVTGELFF. CDR3 coding DNA: TGTGCCAGCAGCTTTGGGCAGGGGGTAACCGGGGAGCTGTTTTTT.

The chain combines TRBV6-6 with TRBJ2-7, with D perhaps TRBD2 (5 bases). CDR3 length: 14 residues. Trimming took off 3 bases at V and 2 bases at J, with 11 bases between the two ends. From germline, CDR1 is MNHNY and CDR2 SVGAGI (reference sequence). CDR3 DNA: TGTGCCAGCAGTTATAGCGCCGGCGCCTACGAGCAGTACTTC. Encoded protein: CASSYSAGAYEQYF.

As DNA, the CDR3 is TGTGCCAGCAGCTTGGGACTACCCTCCTACAATGAGCAGTTCTTC. Amino acids: CASSLGLPSYNEQFF. V gene TRBV7-3 combines with J gene TRBJ2-1; 7 bases map to TRBD2. Per germline, CDR1 SGHTA and CDR2 FQGTGA. Trimming removed 3 bases from V and 0 bases from J; junction bases left unmatched: 2. The CDR3 contains 15 residues.

This clone was recorded once. V usage is TRBV7-2 and J usage is TRBJ2-3; 9 bases are a match to TRBD2. This CDR3 comprises 17 residues. V trimming: 1 base; J trimming: 1 base; junction bases outside the gene matches: 6. Germline V gene lookup returns CDR1 SGHTA and CDR2 FQGNSA. In DNA form, the CDR3 reads TGTGCCAGCAGCTTAGAGGGGGCGGGAGGGGGCACAGATACGCAGTATTTT. Translated: CASSLEGAGGGTDTQYF.

V is TRBV19 and J is TRBJ1-5; the D is unclear. CDR1 and CDR2 (germline): LNHDA, SQIVND (reference sequence). The CDR3 extends over 14 amino acids. V was trimmed by 1 base and J by 6 bases, leaving 10 bases between them. The CDR3 region is CASSIGRRGQPQHF. The CDR3 DNA reads TGTGCCAGTAGTATAGGACGCCGGGGTCAGCCCCAGCATTTT. Together with reference TRBV19 and TRBJ1-5, the CDR3 gives the full variable domain: DGGITQSPKYLFRKEGQNVTLSCEQNLNHDAMYWYRQDPGQGLRLIYYSQIVNDFQKGDIAEGYSVSREKKESFPLTVTSAQKNPTAFYLCASSIGRRGQPQHFGDGTRLSIL.

The chain uses TRBV9 and TRBJ1-1, with TRBD1 as a possible D gene (5 bases). Germline V gives CDR1 SGDLS, CDR2 YYNGEE. The CDR3 is 14 residues long. The V and J ends lost 4 bases and 1 base respectively, with 11 bases between them. CDR3 nucleotides: TGTGCCAGCAGCCCCCGGACACAGAACACTGAAGCTTTCTTT. This sequence encodes CASSPRTQNTEAFF.

The chain joins TRBV19 to TRBJ2-1, with a tentative D call TRBD1 (7 bases). Trimming removed 5 bases from V and 7 bases from J, with 21 bases in between. Germline V gives CDR1 LNHDA, CDR2 SQIVND (reference sequence). This CDR3 is 16 amino acids long. CDR3 in DNA: TGTGCCAGTAGTGCGGGACAGCTTCGGCCATCGAATGAGCAGTTCTTC. Residues: CASSAGQLRPSNEQFF.

The chain carries TRBV6-6 and TRBJ2-1; 11 bases map to TRBD2. The germline V gene has CDR1 MNHNY and CDR2 SVGAGI (reference sequence). With V trimmed by 6 bases and J by 3 bases, 4 bases remained unmatched. This CDR3 has 15 amino acids. Here the CDR3 DNA reads TGTGCCAGCAGCTTCGGGACTAGCGGCTACAATGAGCAGTTCTTC. Its translation is CASSFGTSGYNEQFF.

This CDR3 reads CASSRTGLAGRGTYNEQFF. In DNA form, the CDR3 reads TGTGCCAGCAGCCGCACCGGACTAGCGGGCCGAGGGACCTACAATGAGCAGTTCTTC. The chain links TRBV7-2 to TRBJ2-1; 11 bases align to TRBD2. This CDR3 spans 19 amino acids. J was trimmed by 2 bases and V by 5 bases; bases with no gene match: 14. Looked up from germline, CDR1 is SGHTA and CDR2 is FQGNSA.

In its sample, this clone was seen once. The sample carries other DNA sequences with the same CDR3. This sequence joins TRBV7-2 and TRBJ2-7; TRBD2 might be the D (6 bases). This CDR3 contains 12 residues. Trimming removed 1 base from V and 6 bases from J, with 7 bases in between. Germline CDR1 reads SGHTA; CDR2 reads FQGNSA. The CDR3 reads CASSLGGGEQYF. The CDR3 DNA follows: TGTGCCAGCAGCTTAGGGGGAGGCGAGCAGTACTTC.

The chain has TRBV19 and TRBJ2-3; 7 bases are shared with TRBD2. The germline CDR1 and CDR2 sequences are LNHDA and SQIVND (reference sequence). The trim removed 10 bases at V and 2 bases at J, leaving 15 bases unmatched. CDR3 length: 16 residues. CDR3 amino acids: CATLDGGRDLTDTQYF. Written as DNA, the CDR3 is TGTGCCACCCTCGATGGTGGGAGGGACCTCACAGATACGCAGTATTTT.

The rearrangement uses TRBV5-1 and TRBJ1-2; the match to TRBD1 covers 7 bases. Germline lookup yields CDR1 SGHRS and CDR2 YFSETQ. V was clipped by 1 base and J by 6 bases; unmatched bases: 12. The CDR3 consists of 16 residues. For the CDR3, the DNA is TGCGCCAGCAGCTTGTCCCCGGGACAGACTTCCCATGGCTACACCTTC. This codes for CASSLSPGQTSHGYTF.

The gene calls are TRBV29-1 and TRBJ2-7; D perhaps matches TRBD2 (6 bases). The V end was cut by 7 bases, the J end by 4 bases, with 26 bases between. Germline V gives CDR1 SQVTM, CDR2 ANQGSEA. This CDR3 comprises 16 residues. CDR3 residues: CSARTGESQYDYEQYF. CDR3 coding DNA: TGCAGCGCCCGGACGGGGGAAAGTCAATACGATTACGAGCAGTACTTC.

This chain links TRBV7-2 with TRBJ2-2, with 9 bases fitting TRBD2. The CDR3 extends over 17 amino acids. The J segment lost 2 bases and the V segment lost 0 bases, leaving 4 bases of the junction unmatched. The germline V gene encodes CDR1 SGHTA and CDR2 FQGNSA. The CDR3 here is CASSLAGLAGNTGELFF. CDR3 in DNA: TGTGCCAGCAGCTTAGCGGGGCTAGCGGGAAACACCGGGGAGCTGTTTTTT. The full variable domain, in which reference TRBV7-2 and TRBJ2-2 provide the parts outside the CDR3, is GAGVSQSPSNKVTEKGKDVELRCDPISGHTALYWYRQSLGQGLEFLIYFQGNSAPDKSGLPSDRFSAERTGGSVSTLTIQRTQQEDSAVYLCASSLAGLAGNTGELFFGEGSRLTVL.

The chain has TRBV18 and TRBJ2-7; D uncertain. Germline V gene data show CDR1 as KGHSH and CDR2 as LQKENI. The V end was cut by 4 bases, the J end by 3 bases, with 13 bases between. The CDR3 totals 14 residues. The CDR3 nucleotides are TGTGCCAGCTCACTGGCAGCTACGGGCTACGAGCAGTACTTC. Its protein is CASSLAATGYEQYF.

CDR3 in DNA: TGTGCCAGCAGCTTACCTCCTAGCGGGAGTCGAAACGAGCAGTACTTC. Encoded protein: CASSLPPSGSRNEQYF. V usage is TRBV11-3 and J usage is TRBJ2-7, with 10 bases fitting TRBD2. Losses at the gene ends were 2 bases for V and 5 bases for J; bases not matched to a gene: 9. Per the germline V gene, CDR1 is SGHNT and CDR2 is YENEEA. The CDR3 contains 16 residues.

This chain uses TRBV7-9 with TRBJ2-2; no clear D gene. In germline, CDR1 is SEHNR, CDR2 FQNEAQ (reference sequence). Trimming left V 5 bases short and J 5 bases short, with 3 bases between. CDR3 size: 11 residues. The CDR3 DNA follows: TGTGCCAGCAGCCGTACCGGGGAGCTGTTTTTT. Amino acid sequence: CASSRTGELFF. The whole variable domain, remainder taken from reference TRBV7-9 and TRBJ2-2, is DTGVSQNPRHKITKRGQNVTFRCDPISEHNRLYWYRQTLGQGPEFLTYFQNEAQLEKSRLLSDRFSAERPKGSFSTLEIQRTEQGDSAMYLCASSRTGELFFGEGSRLTVL.

This chain uses TRBV19 with TRBJ2-5, with 7 bases lining up with TRBD1. Trimming at V came to 5 bases and at J to 4 bases, leaving 7 bases not matched to a gene. Germline V gives CDR1 LNHDA, CDR2 SQIVND (reference sequence). This CDR3 spans 14 amino acids. CDR3 sequence reads: CASSATGVGETQYF. CDR3 in DNA: TGTGCCAGTAGTGCTACAGGGGTGGGAGAGACCCAGTACTTC.

This rearrangement joins TRBV12-5 to TRBJ2-1; 16 bases are a match to TRBD2. The V gene's germline CDR1 is LGHNT and CDR2 FRNRAP. The CDR3 loop spans 23 amino acids. The V and J ends lost 2 bases and 1 base, in that order; junction bases with no gene match: 17. Here the CDR3 reads CASGLMPATGTSGRAWSYNEQFF. In DNA, the CDR3 is TGTGCTAGTGGTTTGATGCCCGCCACCGGGACTAGCGGGAGGGCCTGGTCCTACAATGAGCAGTTCTTC.

The V call is TRBV5-1, the J call TRBJ2-2; unclear D gene. The CDR3 is 12 amino acids. Germline assignment: CDR1 SGHRS and CDR2 YFSETQ. Trimming left V 4 bases short and J 4 bases short, with 5 bases between. The CDR3 is CASSPGTGELFF. The DNA of the CDR3 is TGCGCCAGCAGCCCCGGCACCGGGGAGCTGTTTTTT.

V and J are TRBV18 and TRBJ1-5; the D gene is possibly TRBD1 (5 bases). Deletions cut 3 bases from V and 3 bases from J, with 12 bases between. CDR3 length: 15 amino acids. In germline, CDR1 is KGHSH, CDR2 LQKENI. The CDR3 protein is CASSPPGRDNQPQHF. The CDR3 nucleotides read TGTGCCAGCTCACCCCCCGGCAGGGACAATCAGCCCCAGCATTTT.